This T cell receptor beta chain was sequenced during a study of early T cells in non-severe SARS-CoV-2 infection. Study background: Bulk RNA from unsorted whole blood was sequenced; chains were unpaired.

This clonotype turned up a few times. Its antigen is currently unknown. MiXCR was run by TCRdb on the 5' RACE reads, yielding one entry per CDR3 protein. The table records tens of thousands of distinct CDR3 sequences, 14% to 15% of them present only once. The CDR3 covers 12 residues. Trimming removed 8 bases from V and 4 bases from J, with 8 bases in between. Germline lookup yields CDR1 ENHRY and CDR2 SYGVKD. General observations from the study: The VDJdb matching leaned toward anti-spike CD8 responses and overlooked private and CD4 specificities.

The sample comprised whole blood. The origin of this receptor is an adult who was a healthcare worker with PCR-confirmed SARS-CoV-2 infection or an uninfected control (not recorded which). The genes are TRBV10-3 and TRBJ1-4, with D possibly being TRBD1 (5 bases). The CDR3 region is CAIGQGNEKLFF. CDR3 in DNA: TGTGCCATCGGGCAGGGTAATGAAAAACTGTTTTTT.